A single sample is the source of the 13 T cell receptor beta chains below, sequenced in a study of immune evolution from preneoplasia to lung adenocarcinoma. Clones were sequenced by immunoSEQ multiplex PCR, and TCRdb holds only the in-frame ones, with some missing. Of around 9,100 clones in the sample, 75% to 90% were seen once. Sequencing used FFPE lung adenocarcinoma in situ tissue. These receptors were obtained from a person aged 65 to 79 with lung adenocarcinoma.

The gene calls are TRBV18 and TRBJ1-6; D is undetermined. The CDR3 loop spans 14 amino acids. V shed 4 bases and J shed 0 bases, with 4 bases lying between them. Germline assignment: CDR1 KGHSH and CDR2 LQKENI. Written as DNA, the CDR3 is TGTGCCAGCTCACAAAGCTCCTATAATTCACCCCTCCACTTT. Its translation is CASSQSSYNSPLHF. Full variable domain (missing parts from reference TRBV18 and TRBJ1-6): NAGVMQNPRHLVRRRGQEARLRCSPMKGHSHVYWYRQLPEEGLKFMVYLQKENIIDESGMPKERFSAEFPKEGPSILRIQQVVRGDSAAYFCASSQSSYNSPLHFGNGTRLTVT.

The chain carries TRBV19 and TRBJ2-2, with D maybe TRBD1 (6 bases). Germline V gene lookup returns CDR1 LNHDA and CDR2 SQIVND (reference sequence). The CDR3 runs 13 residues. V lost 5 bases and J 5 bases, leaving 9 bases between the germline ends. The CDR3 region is CASSVTGTGELFF. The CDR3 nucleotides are TGTGCCAGTAGTGTTACAGGGACCGGGGAGCTGTTTTTT.

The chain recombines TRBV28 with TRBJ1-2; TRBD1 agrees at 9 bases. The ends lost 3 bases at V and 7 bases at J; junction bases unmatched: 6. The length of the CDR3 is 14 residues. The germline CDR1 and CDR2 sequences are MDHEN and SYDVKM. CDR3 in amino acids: CASSLGQGSGGYTF. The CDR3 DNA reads TGTGCCAGCAGTTTGGGACAGGGTAGTGGTGGCTACACCTTC.

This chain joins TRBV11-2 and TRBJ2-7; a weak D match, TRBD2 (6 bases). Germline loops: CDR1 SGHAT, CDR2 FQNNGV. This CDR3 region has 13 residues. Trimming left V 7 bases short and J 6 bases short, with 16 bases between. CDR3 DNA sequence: TGTGCCAGCACGTTGGAGGGTTCGGGCGAGCAGTACTTC. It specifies CASTLEGSGEQYF.

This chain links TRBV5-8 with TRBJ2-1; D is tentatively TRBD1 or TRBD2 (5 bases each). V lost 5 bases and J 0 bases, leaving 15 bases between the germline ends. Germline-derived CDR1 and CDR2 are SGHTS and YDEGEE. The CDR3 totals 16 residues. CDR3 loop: CASRPYPGSSYNEQFF. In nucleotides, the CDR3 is TGTGCCAGCAGACCATATCCAGGGAGCTCCTACAATGAGCAGTTCTTC.

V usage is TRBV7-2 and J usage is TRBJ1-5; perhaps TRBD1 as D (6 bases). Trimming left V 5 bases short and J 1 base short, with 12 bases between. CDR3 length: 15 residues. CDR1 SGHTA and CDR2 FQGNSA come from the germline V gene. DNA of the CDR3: TGTGCCAGCAGCCCGGAGGGGACAAGCAATCAGCCCCAGCATTTT. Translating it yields CASSPEGTSNQPQHF.

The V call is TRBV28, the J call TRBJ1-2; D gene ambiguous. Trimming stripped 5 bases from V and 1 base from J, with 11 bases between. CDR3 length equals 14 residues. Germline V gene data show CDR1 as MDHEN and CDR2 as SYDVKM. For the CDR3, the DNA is TGTGCCAGCAGTACCTACAGACGTAACTATGGCTACACCTTC. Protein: CASSTYRRNYGYTF.

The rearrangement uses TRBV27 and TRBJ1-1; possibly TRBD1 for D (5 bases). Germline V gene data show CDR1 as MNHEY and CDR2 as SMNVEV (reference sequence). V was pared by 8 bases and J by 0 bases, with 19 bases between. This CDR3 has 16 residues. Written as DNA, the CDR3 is TGTGCCAGCGGGCCTTTAGCGGGACTGATGAACACTGAAGCTTTCTTT. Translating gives CASGPLAGLMNTEAFF.

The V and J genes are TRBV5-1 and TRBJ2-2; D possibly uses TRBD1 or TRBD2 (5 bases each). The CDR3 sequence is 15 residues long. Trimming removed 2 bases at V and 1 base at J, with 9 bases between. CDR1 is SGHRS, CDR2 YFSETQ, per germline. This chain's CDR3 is CASSFEGRNTGELFF. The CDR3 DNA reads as TGCGCCAGCAGCTTCGAGGGGAGGAACACCGGGGAGCTGTTTTTT.

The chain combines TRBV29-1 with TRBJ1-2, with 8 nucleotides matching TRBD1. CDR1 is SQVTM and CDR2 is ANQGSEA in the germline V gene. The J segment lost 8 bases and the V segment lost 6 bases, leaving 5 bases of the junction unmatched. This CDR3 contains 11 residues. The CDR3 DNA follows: TGCAGCGTCCAGGGGGCTAACGGCTACACCTTC. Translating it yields CSVQGANGYTF.

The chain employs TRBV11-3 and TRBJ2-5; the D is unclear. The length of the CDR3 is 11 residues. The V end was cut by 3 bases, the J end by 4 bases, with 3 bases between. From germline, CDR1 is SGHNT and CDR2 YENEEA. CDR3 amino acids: CASSLGETQYF. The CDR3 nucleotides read TGTGCCAGCAGCTTGGGAGAGACCCAGTACTTC.

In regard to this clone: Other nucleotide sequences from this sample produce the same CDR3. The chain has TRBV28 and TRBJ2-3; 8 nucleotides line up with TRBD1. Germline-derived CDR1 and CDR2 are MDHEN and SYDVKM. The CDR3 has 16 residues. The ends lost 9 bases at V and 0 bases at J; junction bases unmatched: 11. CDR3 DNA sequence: TGTGCCAGTTTAACAGGGGGGACCTATAGCACAGATACGCAGTATTTT. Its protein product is CASLTGGTYSTDTQYF.

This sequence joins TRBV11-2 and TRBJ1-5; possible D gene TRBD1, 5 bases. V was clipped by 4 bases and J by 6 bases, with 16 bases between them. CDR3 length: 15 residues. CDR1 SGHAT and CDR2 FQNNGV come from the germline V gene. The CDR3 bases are TGTGCCAGCAGCTCAGGGTTTGGGTTTGGTCAGCCCCAGCATTTT. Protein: CASSSGFGFGQPQHF.